These 9 T cell receptor beta chains were sequenced from one sample in a study of patients and donors after allogeneic stem cell transplantation. TCRdb recomputed calls from the RT-PCR reads with MiXCR, one row per CDR3 protein. Altogether around 150,000 distinct CDR3 sequences are present, over 35% being singletons, with the ten largest covering 50%. Sequencing input: blood, either unsorted or a sorted T cell fraction (not recorded which). These receptors were taken from a human donor who was either an allogeneic HSCT recipient or a stem cell or donor lymphocyte infusion donor (not recorded which). It is not recorded whose cells these are; they may come from a transplant donor.

The sample holds a few counts of this clonotype. V and J are TRBV6-2 or TRBV6-3 and TRBJ1-1; D possibly corresponds to TRBD1 (5 bases). The CDR3 loop spans 16 amino acids. Germline CDR1 is MNHEY and CDR2 is SVGEGT. The V gene lost 2 bases and the J gene lost 0 bases, with 13 bases spanning the gap. This CDR3 is CASSYRQTAMNTEAFF. In nucleotides, the CDR3 is TGTGCCAGCAGTTACCGTCAGACAGCCATGAACACTGAAGCTTTCTTT.

CDR3 sequence reads: CASSRSGLQFPGYTF. The DNA for the CDR3 is TGTGCCAGCAGTAGAAGTGGCCTCCAATTCCCTGGCTACACCTTC. This sequence joins TRBV25-1 and TRBJ1-2, with unresolved D. The CDR3 totals 15 residues. The germline CDR1 and CDR2 sequences are MGHDK and SYGVNS. Trimming cost V 5 bases and J 7 bases, with 20 bases left between them.

This clonotype was seen only a few times. This rearrangement joins TRBV7-3 to TRBJ2-1; possibly TRBD1 for D (6 bases). CDR1 is SGHTA and CDR2 is FQGTGA in the germline V gene. Trimming cost V 2 bases and J 8 bases, with 10 bases left between them. The CDR3 is 13 amino acids. Here the CDR3 reads CASSLGGGDEQFF. In nucleotides, the CDR3 is TGTGCCAGCAGCTTAGGGGGCGGTGATGAGCAGTTCTTC.

This clonotype has only a few counts. This chain links TRBV15 with TRBJ2-3; D not resolved. V was shortened by 0 bases and J by 4 bases, with 8 bases between the two germline ends. The CDR3 is made up of 14 amino acids. Germline assignment: CDR1 LNHNV and CDR2 YYDKDF (reference sequence). The DNA of the CDR3 is TGTGCCACCAGCAGAGATTATAACGCAGATACGCAGTATTTT. As protein: CATSRDYNADTQYF.

The chain joins TRBV5-1 to TRBJ1-6; possible D gene TRBD1, 5 bases. Trimming took 0 bases from V and 2 from J, leaving 6 bases between them. CDR1 is SGHRS, CDR2 YFSETQ, per germline. CDR3 length: 15 amino acids. CDR3 DNA sequence: TGCGCCAGCAGCTTGGGACAGACCTATAATTCACCCCTCCACTTT. It specifies CASSLGQTYNSPLHF.

With regard to this clonotype: Relative to the germline gene, one junction end is altered; a read error may explain this. CDR3 in amino acids: CASSLGYGGRNAQFF. The DNA for the CDR3 is TGTGCCAGCAGCTTGGGGTACGGGGGCAGGAATGCGCAGTTCTTC. This rearrangement joins TRBV5-6 to TRBJ2-1; either TRBD1 or TRBD2 may supply D (6 bases each). CDR1 is SGHDT and CDR2 is YYEEEE in the germline V gene. The CDR3 consists of 15 residues.

The chain couples TRBV28 to TRBJ2-7; TRBD1 might be the D (6 bases). The germline gives CDR1 MDHEN, CDR2 SYDVKM. Trimming stripped 1 base from V and 0 bases from J, with 10 bases between. This CDR3 spans 15 amino acids. The CDR3 protein is CASSLYTGSSYEQYF. The CDR3 nucleotides read TGTGCCAGCAGTTTATACACAGGGAGCTCCTACGAGCAGTACTTC.

This clonotype was counted at least ten times. This chain uses TRBV12-3 or TRBV12-4 with TRBJ1-1; D is uncertain. The CDR3 covers 13 residues. The V end lost 6 bases, the J end lost 1 base, and 9 bases lay between the germline ends. CDR3 sequence reads: CASSLIGNTEAFF. The DNA for the CDR3 is TGTGCCAGCAGCCTGATCGGGAACACTGAAGCTTTCTTT.

In this sample, this clonotype turned up once. The rearrangement links TRBV4-3 to TRBJ2-1; TRBD2 might be the D (5 bases). CDR1 and CDR2 (germline): LGHNA, YSLEER. V was pared by 1 base and J by 8 bases, with 12 bases between. This CDR3 comprises 14 residues. DNA of the CDR3: TGCGCCAGCAGCCAAGCTACTCGGGATTATGAGCAGTTCTTC. Translating gives CASSQATRDYEQFF.